This TCR beta chain was retrieved from a study of blood T cell repertoires in COVID-19. Overall study: COVID-19 samples collected from the United States, Italy and Spain covered acute and convalescent phases.

Original data processing: Amplification of reference gene primers was used by the study to estimate nucleated cell counts. Produced via immunoSEQ multiplex PCR; TCRdb's table is partial and in-frame only. V, J and clone size are taken as reported in that table, and D and trimming were inferred from the DNA itself. The sample lists fewer than 450,000 clones, 75% to 90% occurring once. Seattle-derived patients entered the study during active infection and were followed longitudinally. V lost 4 bases to trimming and J lost 1 base, with 18 bases between them. The CDR3 covers 17 residues. The germline CDR1 and CDR2 sequences are SGHNT and YYREEE (reference sequence).

The chain employs TRBV5-4 and TRBJ1-3, with D possibly being TRBD1 (5 bases). The TCR sequence derives from a woman in her forties or fifties with COVID-19, enrolled during active disease. The sample comprised peripheral blood. The CDR3 DNA reads TGTGCCAGCAGCACCGACAGACCTTCTCGGTCTGGAAACACCATATATTTT. Translating it yields CASSTDRPSRSGNTIYF.